A single sample is the source of the 31 T cell receptor beta chains below, sequenced in a study of T-cell memory formation after mild COVID-19 (dated by TCRdb to the early 2020s). Receptors were amplified or captured by 5' RACE. Data came from an Illumina NovaSeq 6000. TCRdb reran the public reads through fastp at Q25 and MiXCR, keeping productive beta chains. Rows are unified per CDR3 protein, each entry keeping the most common DNA and genes. The sample yields under 300,000 distinct CDR3 sequences; approximately 10% were counted once. Jointly, the top ten make up around 21% of the sample. Material: PBMCs or a T cell subset sorted from them (not recorded which). The receptor set was obtained from a man aged 18 to 30 who had mild COVID-19 (a few samples of this study predate the infection). The sample titles of this study are shuffled in the database, so cell type and time point are left out; the donor was told from shared clones.

This clonotype was counted a few times. The rearrangement joins TRBV6-1 to TRBJ2-1, with TRBD2 matching 7 bases. J lost 7 bases, V lost 4 bases, and 13 bases had no gene match. From germline, CDR1 is MNHNS and CDR2 SASEGT. The CDR3 is made up of 16 amino acids. CDR3 sequence: CASSVTLSAGRNEQFF. The CDR3 bases are TGTGCCAGCAGTGTTACCCTTAGCGCCGGGAGGAATGAGCAGTTCTTC.

CDR3 DNA: TGTGCCAGCAGCCGCATACGACTCCAAGCCAAAAACATTCAGTACTTC. It specifies CASSRIRLQAKNIQYF. The chain links TRBV28 to TRBJ2-4; D call uncertain. CDR3 size: 16 residues. CDR1 MDHEN and CDR2 SYDVKM come from the germline V gene. Trimming stripped 6 bases from V and 0 bases from J, with 15 bases between.

This clonotype was found a few times. The rearrangement links TRBV7-9 to TRBJ2-3; D gene ambiguous. This CDR3 contains 16 residues. Per the germline V gene, CDR1 is SEHNR and CDR2 is FQNEAQ (reference sequence). V lost 5 bases and J lost 0, with 15 bases in between. The CDR3 bases are TGTGCCAGCAGCCCAGTGGACGGTCTAAGCACAGATACGCAGTATTTT. Translating it yields CASSPVDGLSTDTQYF.

The CDR3 protein is CASSQDLVTTQYF. CDR3 coding DNA: TGCGCCAGCAGCCAGGACCTAGTCACTACGCAGTATTTT. The chain joins TRBV4-3 to TRBJ2-3; D gene ambiguous. Germline lookup yields CDR1 LGHNA and CDR2 YSLEER. V dropped 3 bases and J dropped 8 bases, with 12 bases sitting between them. CDR3 size: 13 residues.

Many counts were recorded for this clonotype. The rearrangement links TRBV7-7 to TRBJ2-2; tentatively, D is TRBD1 or TRBD2 (5 bases each). The germline CDR1 and CDR2 sequences are SSHAT and FNYEAQ (reference sequence). The CDR3 sequence is 14 residues long. V lost 5 bases and J 5 bases, leaving 12 bases between the germline ends. CDR3 bases: TGTGCCAGCAGCCCCGACTGGGGGACCGGGGAGCTGTTTTTT. Amino acids: CASSPDWGTGELFF.

The V and J genes are TRBV27 and TRBJ2-3, with D uncertain. The CDR3 loop spans 17 amino acids. The germline V and J ends were trimmed by 3 bases and 5 bases, with 21 bases remaining between them. In germline, CDR1 is MNHEY, CDR2 SMNVEV (reference sequence). The CDR3 protein is CASSLVGTGILGDTQYF. CDR3 nucleotides: TGTGCCAGCAGTTTGGTCGGTACGGGCATATTGGGAGATACGCAGTATTTT.

This clonotype appeared a few times. The chain joins TRBV5-1 to TRBJ2-2, with D perhaps being TRBD1 or TRBD2 (5 bases each). CDR1 is SGHRS, CDR2 YFSETQ, per germline. V lost 1 base and J 4 bases, leaving 11 bases between the germline ends. This CDR3 contains 15 residues. CDR3: CASSLPGAGTGELFF. CDR3 DNA: TGCGCCAGCAGCTTGCCCGGGGCGGGCACCGGGGAGCTGTTTTTT.

Of note for this clonotype: A read error may explain this, as a much larger clone is one base away. CDR3 protein: CASSLGEITDTQYF. In DNA, the CDR3 is TGCGCCAGCAGCTTGGGGGAGATCACAGATACGCAGTATTTT. The genes are TRBV5-1 and TRBJ2-3, with D maybe TRBD2 (5 bases). The CDR3 consists of 14 residues. Germline lookup yields CDR1 SGHRS and CDR2 YFSETQ. V was cut by 0 bases and J by 2 bases, with 7 bases left in between.

In this sample, this clonotype turned up a few times. This chain uses TRBV20-1 with TRBJ1-6; 9 bases fit TRBD1. V was clipped by 5 bases and J by 11 bases; unmatched bases: 13. The CDR3 runs 15 residues. Germline V gene sequence: CDR1 DFQATT, CDR2 SNEGSKA (reference sequence). The CDR3 coding sequence is TGCAGTGCTCGACCCACAGGGGGCGTATCAGCACCCCTCCACTTT. It is translated as CSARPTGGVSAPLHF.

The chain combines TRBV6-1 with TRBJ2-5; 12 bases align to TRBD2. V dropped 6 bases and J dropped 6; count of bases not matched to a gene: 8. The CDR3 has 15 amino acids. CDR1 and CDR2 (germline): MNHNS, SASEGT. This CDR3 reads CASRALAGGPKTQYF. CDR3 coding DNA: TGTGCCAGCAGAGCTCTAGCGGGGGGGCCGAAGACCCAGTACTTC.

The chain is built from TRBV4-3 and TRBJ2-1, with 8 bases fitting TRBD2. The V gene end was trimmed by 3 bases and the J gene end by 9 bases; junction bases not matched to a gene: 4. The CDR3 runs 13 residues. Germline V gives CDR1 LGHNA, CDR2 YSLEER. The CDR3 loop is CASSQLSGGEQFF. In nucleotides, the CDR3 is TGCGCCAGCAGCCAGCTGAGCGGGGGTGAGCAGTTCTTC.

The table lists this clonotype with a few counts. The chain has TRBV5-1 and TRBJ1-1; D is unresolved. This CDR3 region has 14 residues. V was trimmed by 0 bases and J by 2 bases, leaving 8 bases between them. In germline, CDR1 is SGHRS, CDR2 YFSETQ. CDR3 DNA: TGCGCCAGCAGCTTGGCCATGGAAAACACTGAAGCTTTCTTT. Protein sequence: CASSLAMENTEAFF.

This clonotype was counted only a few times. V gene TRBV20-1 combines with J gene TRBJ2-1, with unresolved D. With 5 bases removed from V and 6 bases from J, the gap between germline ends came to 14 bases. Germline lookup yields CDR1 DFQATT and CDR2 SNEGSKA (reference sequence). This CDR3 has 13 amino acids. The CDR3 DNA sequence: TGCAGTGCTCCCCGGCCGAGTACCAATGAGCAGTTCTTC. It translates to CSAPRPSTNEQFF.

This clonotype was detected many times. The chain employs TRBV24-1 and TRBJ2-7; a weak D match, TRBD2 (6 bases). Deletions cut 4 bases from V and 7 bases from J, with 16 bases between. CDR3 length: 14 amino acids. The germline gives CDR1 KGHDR, CDR2 SFDVKD. CDR3 loop: CATSDSGTPGEQYF. In DNA, the CDR3 is TGTGCCACCAGTGACTCCGGGACTCCGGGGGAGCAGTACTTC.

The table lists this clonotype with a few counts. The chain employs TRBV5-4 and TRBJ1-1, with a possible D match to TRBD1 (5 bases). Germline V gene sequence: CDR1 SGHNT, CDR2 YYREEE (reference sequence). The ends were cut back, 1 base at V and 5 bases at J, with 9 bases in the middle. This CDR3 is built from 13 residues. CDR3 DNA sequence: TGTGCCAGCAGCTTGTTTGAGGGGACTGAAGCTTTCTTT. This gives the protein CASSLFEGTEAFF.

This sequence joins TRBV5-8 and TRBJ1-2; D unresolved. The CDR3 has 13 residues. V dropped 0 bases and J dropped 8 bases, with 11 bases sitting between them. From germline, CDR1 is SGHTS and CDR2 YDEGEE. The DNA of the CDR3 is TGTGCCAGCAGCTTGGCCAGGTTGGAGGGCTACACCTTC. It yields the protein CASSLARLEGYTF.

This chain connects TRBV7-2 to TRBJ2-1, with TRBD1 matching 10 bases. This CDR3 has 14 residues. The V gene end was trimmed by 7 bases and the J gene end by 6 bases; junction bases not matched to a gene: 6. Per germline, CDR1 SGHTA and CDR2 FQGNSA. DNA for the CDR3: TGTGCCAGCACCCGCGGGACAGGGGTCAATGAGCAGTTCTTC. This codes for CASTRGTGVNEQFF.

DNA for the CDR3: TGTGCCAGCAGCTTGACTGACTCCTACAATGAGCAGTTCTTC. This gives the protein CASSLTDSYNEQFF. The V gene is TRBV11-2, the J gene TRBJ2-1; D uncertain. V lost 3 bases to trimming and J lost 0 bases, with 6 bases between them. In germline, CDR1 is SGHAT, CDR2 FQNNGV. The CDR3 sequence is 14 residues long.

In this sample, this clonotype turned up many times. V usage is TRBV12-3 or TRBV12-4 and J usage is TRBJ1-5; tentative D call: TRBD1 (5 bases). Deletions cut 4 bases from V and 3 bases from J, with 7 bases between. The CDR3 is 13 residues long. The CDR3 is CASSSGYNQPQHF. DNA of the CDR3: TGTGCCAGCAGTTCAGGGTACAATCAGCCCCAGCATTTT.

This clonotype was counted ten times or more. Here the CDR3 reads CASSLQGGSTEAFF. The CDR3 DNA sequence: TGCGCCAGCAGCTTGCAGGGGGGCAGCACTGAAGCTTTCTTT. The rearrangement joins TRBV5-1 to TRBJ1-1, with TRBD1 identical over 7 bases. CDR1 and CDR2 (germline): SGHRS, YFSETQ. The CDR3 is 14 amino acids. V shed 1 base, J shed 4 bases, and the junction held 4 bases outside the gene matches.

A few counts support this clonotype. The chain is built from TRBV3-1 and TRBJ2-7, with 7 bases identical to TRBD1. The CDR3 length is 15 residues. V lost 4 bases to trimming and J lost 2 bases; unmatched junction nucleotides: 8. Germline V gives CDR1 LGHDT, CDR2 YNNKEL (reference sequence). The DNA for the CDR3 is TGTGCCAGCAGCCCCCGGACAGGAGTCCCCTACGAGCAGTACTTC. This sequence encodes CASSPRTGVPYEQYF.

The chain employs TRBV29-1 and TRBJ2-3, with a possible D match to TRBD1 (6 bases). Trimming stripped 3 bases from V and 0 bases from J, with 10 bases between. Looked up from germline, CDR1 is SQVTM and CDR2 is ANQGSEA. The CDR3 extends over 14 amino acids. CDR3 nucleotides: TGCAGCGTTGACCGACAGGCTAGCACAGATACGCAGTATTTT. Its protein product is CSVDRQASTDTQYF.

The CDR3 bases are TGTGCCAGCAGCTCGGGAATGGGGACCCAGTACTTC. Amino acids: CASSSGMGTQYF. The J gene is TRBJ2-5, the V gene TRBV7-9; weak D call: TRBD2 (5 bases). Germline assignment: CDR1 SEHNR and CDR2 FQNEAQ (reference sequence). The CDR3 has 12 residues. V gave up 4 bases and J gave up 7 bases, with 10 bases separating them.

This clonotype has ten or more counts. This chain joins TRBV30 and TRBJ2-6; D is undetermined. CDR3 length: 14 amino acids. V dropped 6 bases and J dropped 0 bases, with 9 bases sitting between them. Germline-derived CDR1 and CDR2 are GTSNPN and SVGIG (reference sequence). The CDR3 sequence: CACQKDSGANVLTF. In nucleotides, the CDR3 is TGTGCCTGCCAGAAAGACTCTGGGGCCAACGTCCTGACTTTC.

The sample holds many counts of this clonotype. The chain combines TRBV7-8 with TRBJ1-2; D remains ambiguous. Germline assignment: CDR1 SGHVS and CDR2 FQNEAQ. The CDR3 length is 13 residues. Trimming removed 3 bases from V and 5 bases from J, with 10 bases in between. As DNA, the CDR3 is TGTGCCAGCAGCTTTTTTACTTCGTATGGCTACACCTTC. Translating it yields CASSFFTSYGYTF.

There are a few counts of this clonotype. The chain has TRBV27 and TRBJ2-1; 8 bases line up with TRBD2. The length of the CDR3 is 15 residues. V dropped 3 bases and J dropped 6; count of bases not matched to a gene: 7. CDR1 MNHEY and CDR2 SMNVEV come from the germline V gene (reference sequence). CDR3 amino acids: CASSFRTSRGNEQFF. As DNA, the CDR3 is TGTGCCAGCAGTTTTCGGACTAGCAGGGGCAATGAGCAGTTCTTC.

V gene TRBV5-4 combines with J gene TRBJ2-2; D possibly corresponds to TRBD1 (5 bases). From germline, CDR1 is SGHNT and CDR2 YYREEE (reference sequence). Deletions cut 4 bases from V and 1 base from J, with 14 bases between. This CDR3 has 16 amino acids. As DNA, the CDR3 is TGTGCCAGCAGCCCAATCCTCGACAGGAACACCGGGGAGCTGTTTTTT. Translating gives CASSPILDRNTGELFF.

This clonotype has more than one count but fewer than ten. The chain couples TRBV9 to TRBJ1-1, with D unclear. CDR1 and CDR2 from the germline V gene are SGDLS and YYNGEE. The CDR3 totals 12 residues. V was cut by 0 bases and J by 7 bases, with 7 bases left in between. This chain's CDR3 is CASSVGKGEAFF. The CDR3 bases are TGTGCCAGCAGCGTAGGGAAGGGTGAAGCTTTCTTT. The full variable domain, in which reference TRBV9 and TRBJ1-1 provide the parts outside the CDR3, is DSGVTQTPKHLITATGQRVTLRCSPRSGDLSVYWYQQSLDQGLQFLIQYYNGEERAKGNILERFSAQQFPDLHSELNLSSLELGDSALYFCASSVGKGEAFFGQGTRLTVV.

This chain's CDR3 is CASSQGGFGGYEQYF. Written as DNA, the CDR3 is TGTGCCAGCAGCCAAGGCGGCTTCGGGGGCTACGAGCAGTACTTC. The chain employs TRBV4-2 and TRBJ2-7, with D possibly matching TRBD2 (6 bases). V was pared by 1 base and J by 3 bases, with 13 bases between. Germline V gives CDR1 LGHNA, CDR2 YNFKEQ. CDR3 length equals 15 residues.

The chain links TRBV5-6 to TRBJ2-3; D is unresolved. Trimming stripped 0 bases from V and 2 bases from J, with 7 bases between. Germline assignment: CDR1 SGHDT and CDR2 YYEEEE. This CDR3 is 14 amino acids long. The CDR3 bases are TGTGCCAGCAGCTTGGTGAGACTCACAGATACGCAGTATTTT. Residues: CASSLVRLTDTQYF.

The chain employs TRBV6-2 or TRBV6-3 and TRBJ1-5; D gene unclear. V was shortened by 2 bases and J by 7 bases, with 12 bases between the two germline ends. Germline CDR1 and CDR2: MNHEY and SVGEGT. The CDR3 covers 14 residues. This CDR3 reads CASSYPATGQPQHF. For the CDR3, the DNA is TGTGCCAGCAGTTACCCGGCGACCGGGCAGCCCCAGCATTTT.